This T cell receptor beta chain derives from a study of blood T cell repertoires in COVID-19 (dated by TCRdb to 2019 to 2021). Notes on the research overall: The collaborator samples originated in the United States, Italy and Spain and spanned the acute and convalescent phases of COVID-19. The prospective study material was composed of cDNA or gDNA derived from T cells, B-cell-depleted T cells, or PBMCs. Deeply sampled blood TCRbeta repertoires from subjects exposed to, actively infected with, or recovered from COVID-19 were included in the dataset. The repertoires were released in a freely available public database intended as a resource for research on the immune response to SARS-CoV-2. The samples were drawn from the first 160 participants of the ongoing ImmuneRACE study and from 1,200 or so subjects provided by 6 global collaborators. Nearly every sample came with metadata listing a de-identified subject ID, COVID-19 status, age in years and sex. HLA class I and class II types, where available, came from metadata supplied by the sample provider rather than from assay-based typing.

General conclusions and limits of the study: The quantity of clinical and demographic metadata differed by source and by participant and was supplied without curation.

In Seattle, one collaborating source enrolled patients while the infection was active and tracked those patients longitudinally over the course of disease. Each collaborating institution followed its own protocols to collect whole blood in K2EDTA tubes. For TCRbeta analysis, collaborator samples were shipped as frozen whole blood, as isolated PBMCs, or as DNA extracted from either sample type. A note on this clone: Its antigen is not yet known. Base qualities were left out, and no much larger clone turns up one base away.

TCRbeta CDR3 regions were amplified from genomic DNA by means of the immunoSEQ Assay, a bias-controlled multiplex PCR. The published analysis was carried out like this. The number of nucleated cells in each sample was estimated from the amplification of reference gene primers within the assay. Sequence reads were collapsed and filtered to measure the absolute abundance of every unique TCRbeta CDR3 rearrangement. For each sample, productive Simpson clonality was calculated by taking the square root of Simpson's diversity index across productive rearrangements. Sourced from immuneACCESS, this table was stored by TCRdb with only in-frame sequences that have V and J called. A share of the clones is absent; for the studies checked, an unresolved V gene accounts for under half, and the remainder has no known explanation. The D gene and trimming were derived from the DNA, and the V and J assignments and clone size from that table. In all, the sample holds roughly 480,000 clones, and 89% of those were seen once. Approximately 0.9% of the sample rests with the top ten.

CDR1 and CDR2 are drawn from the germline V gene: MNHEY, SVGAGI. Here V drops 7 bases and J drops 1 base, and the junction holds 6 bases not matched to any gene. The CDR3 runs 14 residues from the cysteine to the phenylalanine. The only DNA kept is the CDR3, 42 bases in frame from the first base. What was sequenced was peripheral blood. The receptor chain draws on TRBV6-5 and TRBJ1-1; 7 central nucleotides agree with TRBD1. The receptor comes from a man younger than 30 with COVID-19, enrolled during active disease. The CDR3 loop reads CASKGHRGNTEAFF. The nucleotides are TGTGCCAGCAAAGGTCACAGGGGGAACACTGAAGCTTTCTTT.